The present T cell receptor beta chain was sequenced within a study of T-cell reconstitution after alpha-beta-depleted transplantation in children. Unique molecular identifiers were built into the TCRbeta library. TCRdb re-called the PCR reads through MiXCR, storing one row per CDR3 protein. The sample yields 300,000 to 400,000 distinct CDR3 sequences, roughly 17% seen once. Per germline, CDR1 SGHKS and CDR2 YYEKEE (reference sequence). Trimming shortened V by 1 base and J by 8 bases, and 9 bases separated the two germline ends. The CDR3 spans 12 residues. This sequence originates from a male patient between 2 and 10 years old who had a stem cell transplant for acute lymphoblastic leukemia, so the T cells may come from the graft donor. Here the sequenced sample was PBMCs, mostly from graft donor cells, taken 360 days after TCRalphabeta/CD19-depleted stem cell transplant. The chain employs TRBV5-5 and TRBJ1-1, with D hard to call. The CDR3 spells CASSLSAEEAFF. The CDR3 coding sequence is TGTGCCAGCAGCTTGTCCGCTGAGGAAGCTTTCTTT.